This record looks at one T cell receptor beta chain sequence and its context. The antigen it binds to is not known. Base qualities are not provided; no much larger clone lies one nucleotide away. The cysteine opens and the phenylalanine closes a CDR3 of 15 amino acids. Only the CDR3 part of the read is kept: 45 bases, read in frame from the first base. Between the V and J ends, shortened by 2 bases and 2 bases respectively, the junction contains 11 bases. This record belongs to a study of CD8 T cells in ankylosing spondylitis (dated by TCRdb to the late 2010s). For the wider study: To find TCR variants linked to disease, the study profiled T cell receptor beta repertoires in ankylosing spondylitis patients and healthy donors. In total, the full study cohort was made up of about 99 healthy donors and 25 to 30 ankylosing spondylitis patients. Peripheral blood was sampled, and synovial fluid was additionally collected from ankylosing spondylitis patients. Overall results and qualifications from the work: The disease-linked clones were reported to be significantly enriched in matched synovial fluid samples from ankylosing spondylitis patients. The disease-linked clones showed a CD8+ phenotype and occurred at relatively low frequencies in peripheral blood. A TCR beta motif of about 8 highly homologous amino acid variants appeared characteristic of blood from ankylosing spondylitis patients. Some of the motif variants had been reported before in the synovial fluid and blood of reactive arthritis patients, a finding that suggests common disease-initiation mechanisms.

The sequencing machine was an Illumina HiSeq 2500. TCR beta libraries were prepared by quantitative 5'-RACE with molecular barcodes. Regarding the original processing steps: A new computational method based on a probabilistic model of VDJ rearrangement was used to identify disease-linked TCR variants. In-frame beta chains were kept once TCRdb had trimmed the public reads at Q25 with fastp and called clones with MiXCR. Records with the same CDR3 protein are collapsed into one entry carrying the most frequent genes and DNA. TCRdb, rather than the study authors, made the V and J calls. The sample table holds 250,000 to 350,000 distinct CDR3 sequences, of which 20% were seen once. In total, the top ten clones hold 3.5% of the sample.

This sequence originates from a female donor with ankylosing spondylitis or in good health (not recorded which). The sample taken for sequencing was blood, either unsorted or a sorted T cell fraction (not recorded which). This chain is built from TRBV12-3 or TRBV12-4 and TRBJ2-3; a tentative D match to TRBD1 spans 6 bases. The CDR3 has the sequence CASSLTGLNTDTQYF. The DNA reads TGTGCCAGCAGTTTAACAGGGTTAAACACAGATACGCAGTATTTT.